Following are 18 T cell receptor beta chains from one sample sequenced in a study of blood T cell repertoires in COVID-19. TCRdb keeps only in-frame clones here, not all; method: immunoSEQ multiplex PCR. The sample consists of nearly 95,000 clones, approximately 87% of them appearing once. Sample: peripheral blood. These receptors were collected from a human donor with acute or convalescent COVID-19. The donor label of this sample is uncertain.

The V gene is TRBV5-4, the J gene TRBJ1-5, with D hard to call. CDR1 is SGHNT and CDR2 is YYREEE in the germline V gene (reference sequence). This CDR3 spans 15 amino acids. V was pared by 2 bases and J by 8 bases, with 17 bases between. CDR3: CASSFGGLPGEPQHF. In DNA, the CDR3 is TGTGCCAGCAGCTTTGGTGGGTTACCGGGAGAGCCCCAGCATTTT. Together with reference TRBV5-4 and TRBJ1-5, the CDR3 gives the full variable domain: ETGVTQSPTHLIKTRGQQVTLRCSSQSGHNTVSWYQQALGQGPQFIFQYYREEENGRGNFPPRFSGLQFPNYSSELNVNALELDDSALYLCASSFGGLPGEPQHFGDGTRLSIL.

This chain uses TRBV28 with TRBJ1-5, with D perhaps matching TRBD1 (5 bases). The germline CDR1 and CDR2 sequences are MDHEN and SYDVKM. The CDR3 is 15 amino acids. V lost 5 bases, J lost 2 bases, and 13 bases lay in between. The CDR3 DNA is TGTGCCAGCAGTACAGGCGGGGGACGCAATCAGCCCCAGCATTTT. Protein sequence: CASSTGGGRNQPQHF. The complete variable domain, with remaining parts taken from reference TRBV28 and TRBJ1-5, reads DVKVTQSSRYLVKRTGEKVFLECVQDMDHENMFWYRQDPGLGLRLIYFSYDVKMKEKGDIPEGYSVSREKKERFSLILESASTNQTSMYLCASSTGGGRNQPQHFGDGTRLSIL.

The J gene is TRBJ2-5, the V gene TRBV30, with 10 bases lining up with TRBD2. In germline, CDR1 is GTSNPN, CDR2 SVGIG (reference sequence). This CDR3 has 13 amino acids. J gave up 6 bases and V 4 bases, and 5 bases lay outside the gene matches. CDR3 loop: CAWTSGGGQTQYF. The CDR3 region has the DNA TGTGCCTGGACTAGCGGGGGTGGCCAGACCCAGTACTTC.

J is TRBJ1-2 and V is TRBV30, with 7 nucleotides matching TRBD1. From germline, CDR1 is GTSNPN and CDR2 SVGIG (reference sequence). CDR3 length equals 13 residues. V lost 7 bases and J lost 4; bases outside the gene matches: 9. The CDR3 nucleotides are TGTGCCTATAACCGGGACAGACCCTATGGCTACACCTTC. Residues: CAYNRDRPYGYTF.

CDR3 in DNA: TGTGCCAGCAGCCAAGACGATTGGAGCACTGAAGCTTTCTTT. It yields the protein CASSQDDWSTEAFF. J is TRBJ1-1 and V is TRBV3-1 (or the pseudogene TRBV3-2); unclear D gene. Germline CDR1 reads LGHDT; CDR2 reads YNNKEL (reference sequence). The ends were cut back, 0 bases at V and 4 bases at J, with 9 bases in the middle. CDR3 length: 14 residues.

This clone was seen a single time. The rearrangement links TRBV24-1 to TRBJ2-7; 10 nucleotides match TRBD2. CDR3 size: 15 residues. Trimming cost V 4 bases and J 1 base; bases outside gene matches: 3. Germline CDR1 reads KGHDR; CDR2 reads SFDVKD. CDR3 bases: TGTGCCACCAGTGACCCTAGCGGGGGATCCTACGAGCAGTACTTC. Translation gives CATSDPSGGSYEQYF.

This clone counts as medium-sized. This rearrangement joins TRBV5-1 to TRBJ2-7, with TRBD1 identical over 10 bases. The CDR3 is 15 residues long. Unmatched junction bases numbered 1, after V lost 0 bases and J lost 1 base. CDR1 is SGHRS, CDR2 YFSETQ, per germline. In nucleotides, the CDR3 is TGCGCCAGCAGCTTGGCGGGACAGGGGTCCTACGAGCAGTACTTC. It is translated as CASSLAGQGSYEQYF.

The V call is TRBV21-1, the J call TRBJ1-2. TRBV21-1 is deemed a pseudogene. This CDR3 is 19 amino acids long. The CDR3 coding sequence is TGTGCCAGCAGCAAATGGGGGGGAAACACACACCCCTTTAACTATGGCTACACCTTC. Translation: CASSKWGGNTHPFNYGYTF.

DNA of the CDR3: TGCGCCAGCAGCCCACCCCACGGGGAGGAAGATACGCAGTATTTT. Protein: CASSPPHGEEDTQYF. This chain links TRBV5-1 with TRBJ2-3; tentatively, D is TRBD2 (6 bases). Trimming removed 4 bases from V and 5 bases from J, with 17 bases in between. The germline CDR1 and CDR2 sequences are SGHRS and YFSETQ. The CDR3 runs to 15 residues.

The chain carries TRBV7-6 and TRBJ2-5; 7 bases match TRBD2. The J segment lost 2 bases and the V segment lost 5 bases, leaving 8 bases of the junction unmatched. Looked up from germline, CDR1 is SGHVS and CDR2 is FNYEAQ. The CDR3 runs to 15 residues. The CDR3 region is CASSLTPAGQETQYF. CDR3 nucleotides: TGTGCCAGCAGCCTAACCCCAGCGGGGCAAGAGACCCAGTACTTC. The entire variable domain, with the rest obtained from reference TRBV7-6 and TRBJ2-5, is as follows: GAGVSQSPRYKVTKRGQDVALRCDPISGHVSLYWYRQALGQGPEFLTYFNYEAQQDKSGLPNDRFSAERPEGSISTLTIQRTEQRDSAMYRCASSLTPAGQETQYFGPGTRLLVL.

The CDR3 DNA reads TGTGCCAGCAGTGAAAGACAGGGGGCCGGGGAGCTGTTTTTT. Translated, it gives CASSERQGAGELFF. The genes are TRBV25-1 and TRBJ2-2; 9 bases agree with TRBD1. The CDR3 covers 14 residues. Trimming cost V 2 bases and J 6 bases; bases outside gene matches: 1. Germline CDR1 MGHDK, CDR2 SYGVNS.

J is TRBJ2-7 and V is TRBV6-2 or TRBV6-3; 8 positions agree with TRBD1. Per the germline V gene, CDR1 is MNHEY and CDR2 is SVGEGT. CDR3 size: 13 residues. V was clipped by 4 bases and J by 2 bases; unmatched bases: 1. The CDR3 region has the DNA TGTGCCAGCAGTTCCAGGGGGCCCTACGAGCAGTACTTC. Translated, it gives CASSSRGPYEQYF.

The V gene is TRBV4-3, the J gene TRBJ2-5, with 11 bases lining up with TRBD2. The CDR3 contains 16 residues. CDR1 and CDR2 (germline): LGHNA, YSLEER. Unmatched junction bases numbered 6, after V lost 1 base and J lost 5 bases. The CDR3 DNA reads as TGCGCCAGCAGCCAAGGTAGCGGGGGGGCGTTTGAGACCCAGTACTTC. Its translation is CASSQGSGGAFETQYF.

This chain links TRBV6-5 with TRBJ2-7; the match to TRBD1 covers 11 bases. Germline V gives CDR1 MNHEY, CDR2 SVGAGI. The CDR3 length is 14 residues. Losses at the gene ends were 5 bases for V and 5 bases for J; bases not matched to a gene: 5. This CDR3 is CASSLGTGGDEQYF. The CDR3 DNA reads as TGTGCCAGCAGTCTTGGGACAGGGGGAGACGAGCAGTACTTC.

About this clone: It is likely a read error: a sequence one base away is far more abundant. The rearrangement links TRBV3-1 (or the pseudogene TRBV3-2) to TRBJ1-2; 8 positions match TRBD1. Trimming at V came to 4 bases and at J to 8 bases, leaving 6 bases not matched to a gene. Per germline, CDR1 LGHDT and CDR2 YNNKEL (reference sequence). CDR3 length equals 13 residues. CDR3 residues: CASSPGQGWGYTF. The CDR3 nucleotides are TGTGCCAGCAGCCCCGGACAGGGCTGGGGCTACACCTTC.

The gene calls are TRBV7-2 and TRBJ2-3, with no clear D. Trimming cost V 7 bases and J 2 bases, with 4 bases left between them. The length of the CDR3 is 11 residues. Germline CDR1 is SGHTA and CDR2 is FQGNSA. Written as DNA, the CDR3 is TGTGCCAGCACCAACACAGATACGCAGTATTTT. It specifies CASTNTDTQYF.

This chain joins TRBV9 and TRBJ2-2, with 10 bases fitting TRBD2. The germline V gene encodes CDR1 SGDLS and CDR2 YYNGEE. This CDR3 is 17 amino acids long. V gave up 3 bases and J gave up 6 bases; unmatched junction bases: 11. The CDR3 loop reads CASSARSGGAWSGELFF. The CDR3 bases are TGTGCCAGCAGCGCCAGAAGCGGGGGGGCCTGGTCCGGGGAGCTGTTTTTT.

This chain connects TRBV5-6 to TRBJ2-2; 7 bases agree with TRBD1. The CDR3 spans 16 residues. Germline CDR1 reads SGHDT; CDR2 reads YYEEEE. V trimming: 0 bases; J trimming: 0 bases; junction bases outside the gene matches: 2. CDR3 DNA: TGTGCCAGCAGCTTGGTCGGGACAGCGAACACCGGGGAGCTGTTTTTT. It translates to CASSLVGTANTGELFF.